This TCR beta chain is drawn from a study of low-dose radiotherapy and immunotherapy resistance in tumors. Time point indicated: after trial treatment. Stated treatment: LDRT plus nivolumab, ipilimumab, low-dose cyclophosphamide and aspirin (RACIN trial). This CDR3 has 14 residues. V lost 5 bases to trimming and J lost 11 bases; unmatched junction nucleotides: 12. Germline lookup yields CDR1 MDHEN and CDR2 SYDVKM. About this clonotype: A far larger clone is off by one base, so a read error is likely.

First-strand cDNA relied on TRAV- and TRBV-specific primers spanning alpha and beta chains. Over around 19 PCR cycles, TCRs were amplified from a constant-region primer and V-primer adapter. One entry per CDR3 protein results from TCRdb running MiXCR on the reads. The sample includes around 33,000 distinct CDR3 sequences, approximately 49% of them seen just once. The receptor comes from a male donor with gallbladder cancer. Specimen: PBMCs, collected after low-dose radiotherapy plus immunotherapy. The V call is TRBV28, the J call TRBJ2-1, with 7 bases aligning to TRBD2. The CDR3 coding sequence is TGTGCCAGCAGTCCCGGACGGGGAGGGCTGCAGCAGTTCTTC. Protein product: CASSPGRGGLQQFF.